This T cell receptor (beta chain) was profiled in a study of cytomegalovirus exposure and HLA in healthy donors. Clones were sequenced by immunoSEQ multiplex PCR, and TCRdb holds only the in-frame ones, with some missing. This table holds 55,000 to 80,000 clones, over 90% found once. V was cut by 7 bases and J by 1 base, with 19 bases left in between. Per germline, CDR1 SEHNR and CDR2 FQNEAQ (reference sequence). This CDR3 spans 16 amino acids. Points on this clone: Its antigen is undetermined.

Study-wide results and limits: Among the CMV-associated chains, three were confirmed in vitro as specific for CMV antigens.

V gene TRBV7-9 combines with J gene TRBJ2-5; D not certain. Material: PBMCs. The clonotype was recovered from a young woman in good health and CMV-seropositive. The CDR3 DNA follows: TGTGCCAGCATGCTAGAGGCCAGCCAAGGCCAAGAGACCCAGTACTTC. It codes for CASMLEASQGQETQYF.